The clone carrying this T cell receptor (beta chain) showed up many times. The antigen is not known. TCR cDNA was made by 5'RACE template switching, adding a universal primer site and UMIs. MiXCR, run by TCRdb on the 5' RACE reads, gives a single entry per CDR3 protein. The sample has approximately 600,000 distinct CDR3 sequences, about 12% seen once; the top ten hold 15%. The sample is drawn from a study of T cells after yellow fever vaccination. Study results and caveats: Contaminants from the bulk population, in the form of abundant clonotypes, could be found in FACS-sorted repertoires.

The sequence was collected from a man aged 25-45 years who received the YFV17D yellow fever vaccine. The source material was PBMCs, sampled on the day of the yellow fever booster vaccination.

DNA for the CDR3: TGTGCCAGCAGTCAATTGGCAGGGGGCTATGGCTACACCTTC. This translates into CASSQLAGGYGYTF. J is TRBJ1-2 and V is TRBV6-1, with 7 bases that match TRBD1. Trimming took 5 bases from V and 4 from J; bases not matched to a gene: 7. The germline CDR1 and CDR2 sequences are MNHNS and SASEGT. The CDR3 is 14 amino acids.